This TCR beta chain appears in the sequencing data of a study of T cell clusters in autoimmune cytopenias. Across the whole study: A median of 51,575 TRB reads per sample yielded a median around 2,000 distinct clonotypes.

Some 40,000 genome equivalents of blood DNA were amplified for TRB. Study-level results: Comparing secondary cytopenia with chronic lymphocytic leukemia showed no cluster-lack signature, apparently masked by lymphoma repertoire. Primary autoimmune cytopenia patients appeared to lack physiological T cell clusters present in healthy donors. No experiment has yet validated the function of the T cell clusters defined in silico.

This CDR3 is built from 19 residues. Germline V CDR1 and CDR2: MNHEY, SVGAGI. One tube held mixed TRB-A and TRB-B primer pools for touch-down PCR. Following a re-call of the multiplex PCR reads, TCRdb has one entry per CDR3 protein and lacks DNA. The table for this sample gives roughly 1,400 distinct CDR3 sequences. This clonotype shows up as medium-sized (0.01 to 0.1%) by frequency. The antigen remains unidentified. The sample taken for sequencing was peripheral blood. The V call is TRBV6-5, the J call TRBJ2-1; the TCRdb D gene call, TRBD2, has no DNA to confirm it. The sequence was collected from a human donor with an autoimmune cytopenia or autoimmune hepatitis (not recorded which). CDR3 sequence: CASSAGWGLASPLNNEQFF.